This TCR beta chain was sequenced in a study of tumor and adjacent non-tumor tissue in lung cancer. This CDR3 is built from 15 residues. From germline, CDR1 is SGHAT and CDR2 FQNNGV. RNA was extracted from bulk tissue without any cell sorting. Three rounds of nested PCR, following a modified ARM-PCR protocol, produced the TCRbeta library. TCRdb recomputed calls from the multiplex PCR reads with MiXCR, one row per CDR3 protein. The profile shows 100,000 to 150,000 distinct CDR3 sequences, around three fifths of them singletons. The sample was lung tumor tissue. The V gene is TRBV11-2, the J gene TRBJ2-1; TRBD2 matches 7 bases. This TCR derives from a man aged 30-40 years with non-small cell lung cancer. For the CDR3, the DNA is TGTGCTGGCAGCTTAGCGTGGTCTAGCGGCAGTGAGCAGTTCTTC. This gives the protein CAGSLAWSSGSEQFF.